This is a list of T cell receptor beta chains from one sample in a study of T-cell reconstitution after alpha-beta-depleted transplantation in children. From the PCR reads, TCRdb called clonotypes with MiXCR, one entry per CDR3 protein. The sample has more than 450,000 distinct CDR3 sequences, 18% seen once. Source: PBMCs from the stem cell graft donor, taken from the stem cell graft. The receptors originated from a human donor who donated a stem cell graft to a child with acute lymphoblastic leukemia. Both conserved end residues are part of each CDR3. D genes are given only for firm matches. For some rows the clone size is stated as once, few or many, or as a class when expanded; others skip it.

j_gene: TRBJ1-2; abundance: few; d_gene: NA; v_gene: TRBV19; CDR3nt: TGTGCCAGTAGTCGGTCAGCTAACTATGGCTACACCTTC; CDR3aa: CASSRSANYGYTF
j_gene: TRBJ1-1; abundance: NA; d_gene: NA; v_gene: TRBV6-5; CDR3nt: TGTGCCAGCAGTTACGGAGGGCAAGCTTTCTTT; CDR3aa: CASSYGGQAFF
j_gene: TRBJ2-1; abundance: few; d_gene: NA; v_gene: TRBV7-9; CDR3nt: TGTGCCCTCTGGCTAGACGGTAATGAGCAGTTCTTC; CDR3aa: CALWLDGNEQFF
j_gene: TRBJ2-7; abundance: NA; d_gene: TRBD2; v_gene: TRBV5-1; CDR3nt: TGCGCCAGCAGCTTGGGACAGCGGGAGCGAATGTATGCAGACGAGCAGTACTTC; CDR3aa: CASSLGQRERMYADEQYF
j_gene: TRBJ1-5; abundance: NA; d_gene: TRBD1; v_gene: TRBV12-3/TRBV12-4; CDR3nt: TGTGCCAGCAGTCAGACAGGGGATCAGCCCCAGCATTTT; CDR3aa: CASSQTGDQPQHF
j_gene: TRBJ2-1; abundance: NA; d_gene: TRBD2; v_gene: TRBV5-1; CDR3nt: TGCGCCAGCAGATTAGGACTAGCGGGAATATATGAGCAGTTCTTC; CDR3aa: CASRLGLAGIYEQFF
j_gene: TRBJ2-1; abundance: few; d_gene: NA; v_gene: TRBV7-2; CDR3nt: TGTGCCAGCAGCTTAGGCGGGCTAGCGAACGACAATGAGCAGTTCTTC; CDR3aa: CASSLGGLANDNEQFF
j_gene: TRBJ2-2; abundance: few; d_gene: TRBD2; v_gene: TRBV11-2; CDR3nt: TGTGCCAGCAGCCGAGGCGCGGGGGACGGGGAGCTGTTTTTT; CDR3aa: CASSRGAGDGELFF
j_gene: TRBJ2-7; abundance: NA; d_gene: NA; v_gene: TRBV3-1; CDR3nt: TGTGCCAGCAGCCAGGGGGTGGGGATCTACGAGCAGTACTTC; CDR3aa: CASSQGVGIYEQYF
j_gene: TRBJ2-2; abundance: NA; d_gene: NA; v_gene: TRBV5-6; CDR3nt: TGTGCCAGCAGCTTGTTCCGACCGTTCGACGCGGGCGGGGAGCTGTTTTTT; CDR3aa: CASSLFRPFDAGGELFF
j_gene: TRBJ2-7; abundance: NA; d_gene: NA; v_gene: TRBV27; CDR3nt: TGTGCCAGCAGTCGCACGGGGGCGCAGGACGAGCAGTACTTC; CDR3aa: CASSRTGAQDEQYF
j_gene: TRBJ2-7; abundance: few; d_gene: NA; v_gene: TRBV3-1; CDR3nt: TGTGCCAGCAGCCAGGGGGACCGGTCCTACGAGCAGTACTTC; CDR3aa: CASSQGDRSYEQYF
j_gene: TRBJ2-7; abundance: NA; d_gene: TRBD2; v_gene: TRBV20-1; CDR3nt: TGCAGTGCTAGAGGGTTACTAGCGAGAAGCTCCTACGAGCAGTACTTC; CDR3aa: CSARGLLARSSYEQYF
j_gene: TRBJ2-3; abundance: few; d_gene: NA; v_gene: TRBV24-1; CDR3nt: TGTGCCACCAGTGATCCGGGACTCACAGATACGCAGTATTTT; CDR3aa: CATSDPGLTDTQYF
j_gene: TRBJ2-7; abundance: NA; d_gene: NA; v_gene: TRBV27; CDR3nt: TGTGCCAGCAGTTTATCGCAGGCACACGAGCAGTACTTC; CDR3aa: CASSLSQAHEQYF
j_gene: TRBJ1-1; abundance: few; d_gene: NA; v_gene: TRBV20-1; CDR3nt: TGCAGTGCTAGAGAAGGGACTCACACTGAAGCTTTCTTT; CDR3aa: CSAREGTHTEAFF
j_gene: TRBJ2-1; abundance: NA; d_gene: NA; v_gene: TRBV5-1; CDR3nt: TGCGCCAGCAGATCCGGCCGGAGCAGCTCCTACAATGAGCAGTTCTTC; CDR3aa: CASRSGRSSSYNEQFF
j_gene: TRBJ1-1; abundance: NA; d_gene: NA; v_gene: TRBV19; CDR3nt: TGTGCCAGTAGTATAGATAGCGGAAGATCCGAAGCTTTCTTT; CDR3aa: CASSIDSGRSEAFF
j_gene: TRBJ2-1; abundance: few; d_gene: NA; v_gene: TRBV12-3/TRBV12-4; CDR3nt: TGTGCCAGCACCATCGTCGGGTATCGTGAGCAGTTCTTC; CDR3aa: CASTIVGYREQFF
j_gene: TRBJ1-2; abundance: few; d_gene: NA; v_gene: TRBV6-1; CDR3nt: TGTGCCAGCAGTCGGGGGATTCGGTATGGCTACACCTTC; CDR3aa: CASSRGIRYGYTF
j_gene: TRBJ1-5; abundance: many; d_gene: NA; v_gene: TRBV27; CDR3nt: TGTGCCAGCCAACAGTTAGGTCAGCCCCAGCATTTT; CDR3aa: CASQQLGQPQHF
j_gene: TRBJ2-1; abundance: NA; d_gene: NA; v_gene: TRBV29-1; CDR3nt: TGCAGCGTTGGGCGGGACCCCTACAATGAGCAGTTCTTC; CDR3aa: CSVGRDPYNEQFF
j_gene: TRBJ1-2; abundance: few; d_gene: NA; v_gene: TRBV5-1; CDR3nt: TGCGCCAGCAGCTTGGTCGGGCCAGGCCTAGATGGCTACACCTTC; CDR3aa: CASSLVGPGLDGYTF
j_gene: TRBJ2-1; abundance: NA; d_gene: NA; v_gene: TRBV15; CDR3nt: TGTGCCACCACCCAGGGTTACAATGAGCAGTTCTTC; CDR3aa: CATTQGYNEQFF
j_gene: TRBJ1-5; abundance: few; d_gene: TRBD1; v_gene: TRBV10-3; CDR3nt: TGTGCCATCAGTCGTTCGGGACAGGGTGATCAGCCCCAGCATTTT; CDR3aa: CAISRSGQGDQPQHF
j_gene: TRBJ2-1; abundance: few; d_gene: TRBD2; v_gene: TRBV20-1; CDR3nt: TGCAGTGCTAGAGCGGGAGGGGCCTACAATGAGCAGTTCTTC; CDR3aa: CSARAGGAYNEQFF
j_gene: TRBJ1-4; abundance: once; d_gene: NA; v_gene: TRBV29-1; CDR3nt: TGCAGCGTTTTACCGGACAGCGATAATGAAAAACTGTTTTTT; CDR3aa: CSVLPDSDNEKLFF